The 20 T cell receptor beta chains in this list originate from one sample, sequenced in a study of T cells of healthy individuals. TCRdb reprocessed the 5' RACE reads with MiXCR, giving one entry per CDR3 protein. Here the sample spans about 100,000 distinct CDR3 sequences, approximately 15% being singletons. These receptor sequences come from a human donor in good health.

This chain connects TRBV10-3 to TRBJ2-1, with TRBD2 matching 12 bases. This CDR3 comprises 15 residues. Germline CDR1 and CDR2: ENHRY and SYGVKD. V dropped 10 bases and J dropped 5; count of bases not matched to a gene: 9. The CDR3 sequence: CATTLAGGPNNEQFF. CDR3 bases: TGTGCCACCACACTAGCGGGGGGACCCAACAATGAGCAGTTCTTC.

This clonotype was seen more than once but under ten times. CDR3: CSVDSGGDEQYF. The CDR3, as DNA: TGCAGCGTTGATTCGGGGGGAGACGAGCAGTACTTC. The rearrangement links TRBV29-1 to TRBJ2-7; TRBD2 matches at 7 bases. The CDR3 has 12 amino acids. Trimming took 3 bases from V and 5 from J; bases not matched to a gene: 4. Germline V gene lookup returns CDR1 SQVTM and CDR2 ANQGSEA.

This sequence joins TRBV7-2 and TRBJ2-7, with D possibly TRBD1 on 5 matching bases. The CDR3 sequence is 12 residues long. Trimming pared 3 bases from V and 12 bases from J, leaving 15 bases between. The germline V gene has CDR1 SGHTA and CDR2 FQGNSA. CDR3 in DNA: TGTGCCAGCAGCTTCCGAGAAGGGGTTGTGTACTTC. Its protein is CASSFREGVVYF.

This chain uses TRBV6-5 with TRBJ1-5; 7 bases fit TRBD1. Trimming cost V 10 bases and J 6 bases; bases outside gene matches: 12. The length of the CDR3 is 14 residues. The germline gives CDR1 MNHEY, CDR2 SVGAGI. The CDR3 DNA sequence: TGTGCCACCCGGGGGACAGCTAGCGGTCAGCCCCAGCATTTT. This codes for CATRGTASGQPQHF.

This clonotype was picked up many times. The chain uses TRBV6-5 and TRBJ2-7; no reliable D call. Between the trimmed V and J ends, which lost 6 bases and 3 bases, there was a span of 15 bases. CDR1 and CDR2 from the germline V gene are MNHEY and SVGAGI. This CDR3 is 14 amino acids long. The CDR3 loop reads CASSRTVVGYEQYF. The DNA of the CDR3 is TGTGCCAGCAGCCGGACCGTTGTAGGCTACGAGCAGTACTTC.

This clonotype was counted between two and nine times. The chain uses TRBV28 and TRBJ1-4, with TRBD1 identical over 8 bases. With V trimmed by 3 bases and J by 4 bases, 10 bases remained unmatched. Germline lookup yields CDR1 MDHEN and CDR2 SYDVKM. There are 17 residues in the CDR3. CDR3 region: CASSFYADRGYNEKLFF. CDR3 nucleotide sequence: TGTGCCAGCAGTTTTTATGCTGACAGGGGTTATAATGAAAAACTGTTTTTT.

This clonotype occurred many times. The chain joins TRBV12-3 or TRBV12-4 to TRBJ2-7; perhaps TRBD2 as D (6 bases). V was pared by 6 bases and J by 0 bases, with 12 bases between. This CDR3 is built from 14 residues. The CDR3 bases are TGTGCCAGCAGGACTACGGGACTCTCCTACGAGCAGTACTTC. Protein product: CASRTTGLSYEQYF.

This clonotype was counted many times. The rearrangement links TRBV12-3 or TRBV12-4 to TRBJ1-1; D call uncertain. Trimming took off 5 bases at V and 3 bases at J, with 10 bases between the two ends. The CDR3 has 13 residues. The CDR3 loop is CASSPLFDTEAFF. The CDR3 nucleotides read TGTGCCAGCAGTCCCTTATTCGACACTGAAGCTTTCTTT.

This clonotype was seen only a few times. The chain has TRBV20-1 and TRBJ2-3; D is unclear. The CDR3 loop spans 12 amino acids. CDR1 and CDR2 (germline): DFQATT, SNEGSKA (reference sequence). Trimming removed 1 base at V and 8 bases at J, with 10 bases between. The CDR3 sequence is CSARVGPVTQYF. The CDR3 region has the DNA TGCAGTGCTAGAGTGGGCCCAGTTACGCAGTATTTT.

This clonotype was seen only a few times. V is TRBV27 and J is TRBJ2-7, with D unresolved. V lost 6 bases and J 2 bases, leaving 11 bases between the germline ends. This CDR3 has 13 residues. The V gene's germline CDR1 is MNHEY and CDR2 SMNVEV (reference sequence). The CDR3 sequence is CASSLYGAYEQYF. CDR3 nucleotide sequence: TGTGCCAGCAGCCTCTACGGAGCCTACGAGCAGTACTTC.

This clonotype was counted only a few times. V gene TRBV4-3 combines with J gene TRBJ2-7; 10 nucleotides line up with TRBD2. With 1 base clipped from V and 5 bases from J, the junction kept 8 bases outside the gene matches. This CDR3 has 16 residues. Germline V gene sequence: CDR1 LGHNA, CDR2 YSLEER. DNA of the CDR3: TGCGCCAGCAGCCAAGTGGGGCTAGCGGGAGTGAACGAGCAGTACTTC. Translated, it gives CASSQVGLAGVNEQYF.

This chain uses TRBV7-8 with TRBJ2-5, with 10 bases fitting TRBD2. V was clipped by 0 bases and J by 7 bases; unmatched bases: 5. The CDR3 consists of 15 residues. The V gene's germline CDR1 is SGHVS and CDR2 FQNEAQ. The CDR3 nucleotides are TGTGCCAGCAGCTTAGCAGGGTTAGCGGGGGGGACCCAGTACTTC. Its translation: CASSLAGLAGGTQYF.

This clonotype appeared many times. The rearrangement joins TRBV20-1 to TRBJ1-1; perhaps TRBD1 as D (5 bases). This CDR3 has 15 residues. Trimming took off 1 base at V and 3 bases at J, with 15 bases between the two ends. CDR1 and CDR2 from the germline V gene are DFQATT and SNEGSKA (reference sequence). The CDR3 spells CSARVPGRRDTEAFF. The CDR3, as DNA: TGCAGTGCTAGAGTCCCAGGGCGTCGGGACACTGAAGCTTTCTTT.

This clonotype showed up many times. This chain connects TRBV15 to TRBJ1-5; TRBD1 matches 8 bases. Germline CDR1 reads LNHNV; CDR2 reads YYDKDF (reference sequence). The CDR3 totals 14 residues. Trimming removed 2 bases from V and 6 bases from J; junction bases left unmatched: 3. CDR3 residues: CATSRRQGTQPQHF. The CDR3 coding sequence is TGTGCCACCAGCAGACGACAGGGGACTCAGCCCCAGCATTTT. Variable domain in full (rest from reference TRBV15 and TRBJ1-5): DAMVIQNPRYQVTQFGKPVTLSCSQTLNHNVMYWYQQKSSQAPKLLFHYYDKDFNNEADTPDNFQSRRPNTSFCFLDIRSPGLGDTAMYLCATSRRQGTQPQHFGDGTRLSIL.

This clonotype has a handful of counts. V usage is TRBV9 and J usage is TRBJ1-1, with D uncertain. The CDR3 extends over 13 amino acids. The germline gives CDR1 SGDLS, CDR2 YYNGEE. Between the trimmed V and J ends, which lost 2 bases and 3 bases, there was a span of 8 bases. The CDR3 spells CASSVAEDTEAFF. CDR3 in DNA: TGTGCCAGCAGCGTGGCGGAGGACACTGAAGCTTTCTTT.

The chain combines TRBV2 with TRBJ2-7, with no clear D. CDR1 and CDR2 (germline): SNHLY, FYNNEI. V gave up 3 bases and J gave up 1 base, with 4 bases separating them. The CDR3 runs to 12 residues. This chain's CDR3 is CASSDFSYEQYF. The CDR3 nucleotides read TGTGCCAGCAGTGACTTTTCCTACGAGCAGTACTTC.

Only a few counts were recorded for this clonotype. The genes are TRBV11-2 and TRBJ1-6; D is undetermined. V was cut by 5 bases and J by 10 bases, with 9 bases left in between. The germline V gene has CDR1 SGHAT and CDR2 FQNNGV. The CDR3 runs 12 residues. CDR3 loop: CASSLPGSPLHF. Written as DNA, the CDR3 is TGTGCCAGCAGCCTCCCGGGATCACCCCTCCACTTT. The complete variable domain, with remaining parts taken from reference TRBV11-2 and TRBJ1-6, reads EAGVAQSPRYKIIEKRQSVAFWCNPISGHATLYWYQQILGQGPKLLIQFQNNGVVDDSQLPKDRFSAERLKGVDSTLKIQPAKLEDSAVYLCASSLPGSPLHFGNGTRLTVT.

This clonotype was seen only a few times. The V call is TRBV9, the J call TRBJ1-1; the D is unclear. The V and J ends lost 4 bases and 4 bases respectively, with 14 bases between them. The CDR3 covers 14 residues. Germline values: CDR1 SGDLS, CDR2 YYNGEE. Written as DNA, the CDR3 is TGTGCCAGCAGCCCCCAGGTGGGTCGCACTGAAGCTTTCTTT. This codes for CASSPQVGRTEAFF.

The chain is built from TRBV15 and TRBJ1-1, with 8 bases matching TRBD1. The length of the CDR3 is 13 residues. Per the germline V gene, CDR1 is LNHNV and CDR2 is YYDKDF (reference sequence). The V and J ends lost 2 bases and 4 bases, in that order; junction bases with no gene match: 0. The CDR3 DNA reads TGTGCCACCAGCAGAACAGGGGGCACTGAAGCTTTCTTT. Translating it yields CATSRTGGTEAFF.

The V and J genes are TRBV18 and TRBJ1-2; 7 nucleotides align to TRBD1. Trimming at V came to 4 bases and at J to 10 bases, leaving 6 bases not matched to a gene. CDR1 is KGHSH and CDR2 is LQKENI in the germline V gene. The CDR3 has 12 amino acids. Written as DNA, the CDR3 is TGTGCCAGCTCACGATCAGGGGGGGACTACACCTTC. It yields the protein CASSRSGGDYTF.